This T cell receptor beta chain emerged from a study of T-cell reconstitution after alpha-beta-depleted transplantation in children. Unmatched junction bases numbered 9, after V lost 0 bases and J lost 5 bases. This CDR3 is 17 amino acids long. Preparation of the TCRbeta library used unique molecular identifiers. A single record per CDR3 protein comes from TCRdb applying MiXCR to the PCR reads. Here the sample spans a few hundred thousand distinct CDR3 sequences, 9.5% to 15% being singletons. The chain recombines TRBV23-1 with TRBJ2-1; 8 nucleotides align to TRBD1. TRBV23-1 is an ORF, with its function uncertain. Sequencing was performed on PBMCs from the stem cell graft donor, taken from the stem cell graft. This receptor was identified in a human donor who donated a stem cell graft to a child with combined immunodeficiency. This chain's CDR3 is CASSQSFGDRRNNEQFF. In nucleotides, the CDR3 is TGCGCCAGCAGTCAATCGTTCGGGGACAGGAGAAACAATGAGCAGTTCTTC.